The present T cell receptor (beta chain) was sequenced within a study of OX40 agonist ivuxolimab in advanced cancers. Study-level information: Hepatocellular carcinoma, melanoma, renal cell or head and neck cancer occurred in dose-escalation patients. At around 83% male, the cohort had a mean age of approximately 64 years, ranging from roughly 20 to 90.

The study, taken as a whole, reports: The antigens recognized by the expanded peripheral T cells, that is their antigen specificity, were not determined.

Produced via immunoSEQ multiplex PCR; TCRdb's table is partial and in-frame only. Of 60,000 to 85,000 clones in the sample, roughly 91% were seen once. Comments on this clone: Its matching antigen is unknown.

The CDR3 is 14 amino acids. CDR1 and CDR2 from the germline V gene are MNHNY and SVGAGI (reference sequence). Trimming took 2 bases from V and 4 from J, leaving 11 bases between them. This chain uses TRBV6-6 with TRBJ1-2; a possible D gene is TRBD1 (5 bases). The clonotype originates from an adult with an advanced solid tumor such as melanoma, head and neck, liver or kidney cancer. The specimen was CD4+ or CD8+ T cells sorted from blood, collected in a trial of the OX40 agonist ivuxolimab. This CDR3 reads CASSYGGVGYGYTF. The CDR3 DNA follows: TGTGCCAGCAGTTACGGGGGGGTGGGCTATGGCTACACCTTC.